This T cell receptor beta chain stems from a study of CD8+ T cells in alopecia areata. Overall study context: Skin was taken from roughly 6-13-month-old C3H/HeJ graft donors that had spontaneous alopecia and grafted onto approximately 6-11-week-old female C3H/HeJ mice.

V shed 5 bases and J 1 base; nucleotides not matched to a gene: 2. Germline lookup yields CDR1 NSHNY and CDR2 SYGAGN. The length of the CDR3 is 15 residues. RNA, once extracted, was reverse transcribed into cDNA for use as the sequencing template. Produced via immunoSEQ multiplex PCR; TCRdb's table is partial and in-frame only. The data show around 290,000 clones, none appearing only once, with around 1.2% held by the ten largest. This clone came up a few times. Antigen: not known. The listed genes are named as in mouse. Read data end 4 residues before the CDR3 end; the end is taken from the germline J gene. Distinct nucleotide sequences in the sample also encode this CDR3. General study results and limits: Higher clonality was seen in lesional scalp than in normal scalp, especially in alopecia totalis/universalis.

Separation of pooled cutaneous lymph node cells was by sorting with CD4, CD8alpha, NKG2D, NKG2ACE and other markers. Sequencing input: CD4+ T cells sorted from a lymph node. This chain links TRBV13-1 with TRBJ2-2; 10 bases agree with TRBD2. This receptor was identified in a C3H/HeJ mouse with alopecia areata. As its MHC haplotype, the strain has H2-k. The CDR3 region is CASRRLGGNTGQLYF. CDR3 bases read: TGTGCCAGCAGACGACTGGGGGGAAACACCGGG.